Listed below are T cell receptor beta chains from one sample, sequenced in a study of blood T cell repertoires in COVID-19. The method was immunoSEQ multiplex PCR; TCRdb's version includes in-frame clones alone and lacks a portion of them. The sample includes roughly 450,000 clones, around 91% of them seen just once. The sample taken for sequencing was PBMCs or T cells enriched from blood (not recorded which). These TCRs come from a man in his late teens or twenties who had recovered from COVID-19. Both conserved end residues are part of each CDR3. The D gene is left open where the match is weak. Not every row has a clone size; where given, it reads once, few, many or a size class.

d_gene | abundance | j_gene | v_gene | CDR3aa | CDR3nt
TRBD1 | . | TRBJ2-2 | TRBV19 | CASSIGDRGELFF | TGTGCCAGTAGTATTGGGGACAGGGGGGAGCTGTTTTTT
TRBD1 | . | TRBJ2-5 | TRBV4-1 | CASSQHPGQGQETQYF | TGCGCCAGCAGCCAACATCCGGGACAGGGGCAAGAGACCCAGTACTTC
TRBD1 | once | TRBJ1-5 | TRBV7-8 | CASSLRQGAPGEPQHF | TGTGCCAGCAGCCTTAGACAGGGGGCACCTGGGGAGCCCCAGCATTTT
TRBD2 | . | TRBJ2-7 | TRBV18 | CASSPAAGESREQYF | TGTGCCAGCTCACCAGCGGCGGGAGAATCTCGGGAGCAGTACTTC
TRBD1 | . | TRBJ1-2 | TRBV5-6 | CASSSDREYGYTF | TGTGCCAGCAGCTCTGACAGGGAGTATGGCTACACCTTC
. | . | TRBJ2-5 | TRBV7-2 | CASSLFKQETQYF | TGTGCCAGCAGCTTATTTAAACAAGAGACCCAGTACTTC
TRBD1 | . | TRBJ1-2 | TRBV30 | CAWSPWDSSYGYTF | TGTGCCTGGAGTCCTTGGGACAGTAGCTATGGCTACACCTTC
TRBD1 | . | TRBJ1-3 | TRBV14 | CASRQGSSSGNTIYF | TGTGCCAGCAGACAGGGGTCCAGCTCTGGAAACACCATATATTTT
TRBD1 | . | TRBJ2-5 | TRBV6-1 | CASSELGSTGGEETQYF | TGTGCCAGCAGTGAACTAGGATCTACAGGGGGCGAAGAGACCCAGTACTTC
. | . | TRBJ1-5 | TRBV30 | CAWGTVGAPQHF | TGTGCCTGGGGGACCGTAGGGGCGCCCCAGCATTTT
. | . | TRBJ1-5 | TRBV28 | CASSLQNPTPQPQHF | TGTGCCAGCAGTTTACAAAATCCTACCCCTCAGCCCCAGCATTTT
TRBD1 | . | TRBJ2-7 | TRBV7-9 | CASSTRTGSYEQYF | TGTGCCAGCAGCACCCGGACAGGCTCCTACGAGCAGTACTTC
. | . | TRBJ1-5 | TRBV2 | CASSGGRTIFPVQPQHF | TGTGCCAGCAGTGGGGGTCGGACTATATTCCCCGTTCAGCCCCAGCATTTT
TRBD2 | . | TRBJ2-1 | TRBV11-2 | CASSFTSGSEQFF | TGTGCCAGCAGCTTTACTAGCGGGAGCGAGCAGTTCTTC
. | . | TRBJ1-5 | TRBV12-5 | CASGLNSEYSNQPQHF | TGTGCTAGTGGTTTGAACAGTGAATATAGCAATCAGCCCCAGCATTTT
. | . | TRBJ1-1 | TRBV12-3/TRBV12-4 | CASTLNGEGEAFF | TGTGCCAGCACCCTAAACGGGGAGGGTGAAGCTTTCTTT
TRBD1 | . | TRBJ1-1 | TRBV7-2 | CASSLSSRTGNTEAFF | TGTGCCAGCAGCTTAAGTTCCCGGACAGGGAACACTGAAGCTTTCTTT
TRBD2 | . | TRBJ2-7 | TRBV3-1/TRBV3-2 | CASSPGLAGPYEQYF | TGTGCCAGCAGCCCGGGACTAGCGGGGCCCTACGAGCAGTACTTC
TRBD1 | . | TRBJ1-1 | TRBV9 | CASSGNQGEVFF | TGTGCCAGCAGTGGAAATCAGGGGGAGGTTTTCTTT
TRBD1 | . | TRBJ2-7 | TRBV10-2 | CASRDKGQVGVDEQYF | TGCGCCAGCAGGGACAAGGGACAGGTCGGGGTCGACGAGCAGTACTTC
. | . | TRBJ1-5 | TRBV19 | CASRPSGTLNQPQHF | TGTGCCAGTAGACCATCCGGGACACTCAATCAGCCCCAGCATTTT
TRBD1 | . | TRBJ1-4 | TRBV5-1 | CASTPGGTTNEKLFF | TGCGCCAGCACCCCAGGGGGGACAACTAATGAAAAACTGTTTTTT
TRBD1 | . | TRBJ2-1 | TRBV4-1 | CASSQVQGVAYNEQFF | TGCGCCAGCAGCCAAGTTCAGGGGGTGGCCTACAATGAGCAGTTCTTC
TRBD1 | once | TRBJ2-2 | TRBV3-1/TRBV3-2 | CASSHGGAGTGEWTGELFF | TGTGCCAGCAGCCACGGCGGAGCGGGGACAGGGGAGTGGACCGGGGAGCTGTTTTTT
. | . | TRBJ2-2 | TRBV2 | CASSAPPGDREYTGELFF | TGTGCCAGCAGTGCACCCCCGGGTGATCGGGAATACACCGGGGAGCTGTTTTTT
TRBD2 | once | TRBJ2-1 | TRBV27 | CASSPSGRYNEQFF | TGTGCCAGCAGTCCTAGCGGGAGGTACAATGAGCAGTTCTTC
. | . | TRBJ1-4 | TRBV19 | CASTLDRGEKLFF | TGTGCCAGTACCCTGGACCGGGGTGAAAAACTGTTTTTT
. | few | TRBJ1-1 | TRBV15 | CATSSGRDLDEAFF | TGTGCCACCAGCAGTGGGAGAGACTTGGATGAAGCTTTCTTT
. | . | TRBJ2-5 | TRBV10-3 | CATRRGNQETQYF | TGTGCCACCAGAAGGGGAAACCAAGAGACCCAGTACTTC
. | . | TRBJ1-5 | TRBV28 | CASSWGPGGQPQHF | TGTGCCAGCAGTTGGGGTCCCGGGGGACAGCCCCAGCATTTT
TRBD2 | . | TRBJ2-5 | TRBV9 | CASSTWGGLVETQYF | TGTGCCAGCAGCACTTGGGGGGGACTAGTTGAGACCCAGTACTTC